This T cell receptor (beta chain) stems from a study of CD8 T cells in ankylosing spondylitis. This clonotype was observed at least ten times. Via MiXCR, TCRdb re-called the 5' RACE reads, giving one row per CDR3 protein. The data hold roughly 230,000 distinct CDR3 sequences, with 15% to 20% observed a single time. Per the germline V gene, CDR1 is SEHNR and CDR2 is FQNEAQ (reference sequence). This CDR3 is 14 amino acids long. V was shortened by 3 bases and J by 8 bases, with 13 bases between the two germline ends. The chain recombines TRBV7-9 with TRBJ1-4; maybe TRBD1 (5 bases). This receptor was taken from a male donor with ankylosing spondylitis or in good health (not recorded which). Sequenced material: blood, either unsorted or a sorted T cell fraction (not recorded which). The CDR3 region has the DNA TGTGCCAGCAGCTTGGGACTCCCAGGGGAAAAACTGTTTTTT. As protein: CASSLGLPGEKLFF.